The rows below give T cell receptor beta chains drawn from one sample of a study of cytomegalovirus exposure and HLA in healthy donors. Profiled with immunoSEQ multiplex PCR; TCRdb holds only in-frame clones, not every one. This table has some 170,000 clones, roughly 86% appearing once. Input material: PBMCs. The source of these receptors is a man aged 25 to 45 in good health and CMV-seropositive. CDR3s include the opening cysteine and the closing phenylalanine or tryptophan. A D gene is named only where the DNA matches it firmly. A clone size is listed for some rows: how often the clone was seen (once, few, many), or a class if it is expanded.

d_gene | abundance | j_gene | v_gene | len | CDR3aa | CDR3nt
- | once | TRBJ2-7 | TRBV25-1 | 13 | CASSRGASYEQYF | TGTGCCAGCAGTAGGGGGGCATCCTACGAGCAGTACTTC
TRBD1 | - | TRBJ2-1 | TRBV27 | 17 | CASSPRSTGGYYNEQFF | TGTGCCAGCAGTCCCCGTAGTACAGGGGGCTACTACAATGAGCAGTTCTTC
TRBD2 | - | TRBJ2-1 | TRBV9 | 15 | CASSVRGGAYNEQFF | TGTGCCAGCAGCGTACGCGGGGGGGCCTACAATGAGCAGTTCTTC
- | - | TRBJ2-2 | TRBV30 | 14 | CAWSVSRYSGELFF | TGTGCCTGGAGCGTCTCGCGGTACTCCGGGGAGCTGTTTTTT
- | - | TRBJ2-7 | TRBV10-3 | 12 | CAISDRAGEQYF | TGTGCCATCAGTGACAGGGCGGGAGAGCAGTACTTC
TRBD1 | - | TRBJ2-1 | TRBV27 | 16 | CASSLGTGGIYNEQFF | TGTGCCAGCAGTTTAGGGACAGGGGGAATCTACAATGAGCAGTTCTTC
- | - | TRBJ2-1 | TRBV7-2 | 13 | CASSSLGYNEQFF | TGTGCCAGCAGCTCCCTCGGGTACAATGAGCAGTTCTTC
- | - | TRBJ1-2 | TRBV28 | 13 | CASREAGAYGYTF | TGTGCCAGCAGGGAGGCGGGGGCCTATGGCTACACCTTC
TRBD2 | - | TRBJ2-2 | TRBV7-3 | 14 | CASRLGLGAGELFF | TGTGCCAGCAGACTAGGACTAGGCGCCGGGGAGCTGTTTTTT
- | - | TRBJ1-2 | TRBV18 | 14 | CASSPALTDYGYTF | TGTGCCAGCTCACCGGCGTTGACAGATTATGGCTACACCTTC
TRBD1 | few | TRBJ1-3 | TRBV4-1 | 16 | CASSRPGQGATDTIYF | TGCGCCAGCAGCCGGCCCGGACAGGGGGCAACGGACACCATATATTTT
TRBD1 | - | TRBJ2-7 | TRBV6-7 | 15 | CASSYPTGIPYEQYF | TGTGCCAGCAGTTACCCGACAGGGATCCCCTACGAGCAGTACTTC
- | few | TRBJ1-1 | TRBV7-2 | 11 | CASSLNSEAFF | TGTGCCAGCAGCTTAAACTCTGAAGCTTTCTTT
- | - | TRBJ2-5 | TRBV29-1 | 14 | CSVVSGAGTETQYF | TGCAGCGTTGTTTCAGGGGCTGGTACGGAGACCCAGTACTTC
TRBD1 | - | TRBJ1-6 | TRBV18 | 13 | CASSPDRDSPLHF | TGTGCCAGCTCACCAGACAGGGATTCACCCCTCCACTTT
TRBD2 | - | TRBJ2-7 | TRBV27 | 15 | CASSLGGSATYEQYF | TGTGCCAGCAGTTTAGGCGGGAGTGCTACCTACGAGCAGTACTTC
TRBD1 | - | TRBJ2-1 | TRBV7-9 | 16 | CASSPPGQSSYNEQFF | TGTGCCAGCAGCCCCCCGGGACAGAGCTCCTACAATGAGCAGTTCTTC
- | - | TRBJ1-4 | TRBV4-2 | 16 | CASSQEEGQANEKLFF | TGTGCCAGCAGCCAAGAAGAGGGTCAGGCTAATGAAAAACTGTTTTTT
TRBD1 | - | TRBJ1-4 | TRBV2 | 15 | CASHRYRGLREKLFF | TGTGCCAGCCACCGTTACAGGGGTTTAAGGGAAAAACTGTTTTTT
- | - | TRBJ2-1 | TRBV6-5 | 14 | CASSYGTLRNEQFF | TGTGCCAGCAGTTACGGAACTTTGAGGAATGAGCAGTTCTTC
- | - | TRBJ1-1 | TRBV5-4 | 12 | CASSLPNTEAFF | TGTGCCAGCAGCTTGCCGAACACTGAAGCTTTCTTT
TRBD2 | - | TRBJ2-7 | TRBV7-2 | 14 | CASSLLGGWNEQYF | TGTGCCAGCAGCTTACTCGGGGGGTGGAACGAGCAGTACTTC
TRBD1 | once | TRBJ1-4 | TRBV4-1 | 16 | CASSLQGAQNNEKLFF | TGCGCCAGCAGCCTTCAGGGGGCGCAAAATAATGAAAAACTGTTTTTT